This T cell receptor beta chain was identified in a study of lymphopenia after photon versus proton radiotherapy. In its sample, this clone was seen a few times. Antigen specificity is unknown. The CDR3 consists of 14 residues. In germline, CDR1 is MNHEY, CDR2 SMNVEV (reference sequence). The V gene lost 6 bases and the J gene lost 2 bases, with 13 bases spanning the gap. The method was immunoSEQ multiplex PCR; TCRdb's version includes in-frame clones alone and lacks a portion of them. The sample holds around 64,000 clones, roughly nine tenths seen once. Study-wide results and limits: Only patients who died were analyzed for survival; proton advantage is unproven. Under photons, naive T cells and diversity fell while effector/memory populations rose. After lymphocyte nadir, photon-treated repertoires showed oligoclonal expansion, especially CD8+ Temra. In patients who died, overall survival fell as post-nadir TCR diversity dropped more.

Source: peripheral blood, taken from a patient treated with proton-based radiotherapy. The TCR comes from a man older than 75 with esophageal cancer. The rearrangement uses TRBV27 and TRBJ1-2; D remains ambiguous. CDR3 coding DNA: TGTGCCAGCAGGCGTCCGGGTCTAAACTATGGCTACACCTTC. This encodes CASRRPGLNYGYTF.